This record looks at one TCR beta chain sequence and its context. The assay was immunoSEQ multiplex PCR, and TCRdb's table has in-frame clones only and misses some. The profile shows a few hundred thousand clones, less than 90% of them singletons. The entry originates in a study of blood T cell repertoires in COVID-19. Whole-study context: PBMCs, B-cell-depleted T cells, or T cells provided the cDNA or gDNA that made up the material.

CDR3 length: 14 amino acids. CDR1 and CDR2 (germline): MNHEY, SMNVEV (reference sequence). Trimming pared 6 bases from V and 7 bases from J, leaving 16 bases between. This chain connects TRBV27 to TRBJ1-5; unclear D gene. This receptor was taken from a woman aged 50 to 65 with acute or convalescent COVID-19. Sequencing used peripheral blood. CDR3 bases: TGTGCCAGCAGCAATGGACTAGAAGGACAGCCCCAGCATTTT. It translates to CASSNGLEGQPQHF.